This TCR beta chain was obtained from a study of blood T cell repertoires in COVID-19. TCRdb's copy holds only in-frame clones and misses some; the assay was immunoSEQ multiplex PCR. The sample yields about 140,000 clones, approximately 79% seen once. V was pared by 8 bases and J by 4 bases, with 6 bases of the junction left unmatched. The CDR3 is 14 amino acids. CDR1 and CDR2 (germline): SNHLY, FYNNEI. Sequenced sample: peripheral blood. The sequence derives from a man in his sixties with acute or convalescent COVID-19. The chain carries TRBV2 and TRBJ1-1, with TRBD1 identical over 11 bases. The CDR3 region has the DNA TGTGCCAGCCGAGGACAGGGGGCTGGCACTGAAGCTTTCTTT. It yields the protein CASRGQGAGTEAFF.